This T cell receptor beta chain was observed in a study of control samples from healthy donors and cancer patients (dated by TCRdb to the early 2020s). A word on this clone: Its antigen target is currently unknown. Nothing much larger sits one base from this clone, and base qualities are not available.

Libraries were built with the immunoSEQ multiplex PCR assay. TCRdb retrieved this table from immuneACCESS and kept in-frame rearrangements only. Not all clones are present; in checked studies, unresolved V genes account for under half, and no reason is known for the remainder. The sample has fewer than 120,000 clones on record, roughly 90% of them singletons. The ten biggest clones cover less than 4% of the sample. The CDR3 sequence holds 16 residues, the cysteine and phenylalanine included. The entry retains the CDR3 DNA only, 48 bases that are in frame from base 1. Relative to germline, V is missing 1 base and J is missing 3 bases, with 5 bases of the junction outside any gene match. Reading the germline V gene gives CDR1 LGHNA and CDR2 YNFKEQ.

Specimen: PBMCs. The V and J genes are TRBV4-2 and TRBJ2-5; 10 central bases correspond to TRBD2. This clonotype originated in a woman in her sixties or seventies with lung cancer. This receptor has the CDR3 CASSQGFGLAEETQYF. The DNA reads as follows: TGTGCCAGCAGCCAAGGATTCGGACTAGCGGAAGAGACCCAGTACTTC.